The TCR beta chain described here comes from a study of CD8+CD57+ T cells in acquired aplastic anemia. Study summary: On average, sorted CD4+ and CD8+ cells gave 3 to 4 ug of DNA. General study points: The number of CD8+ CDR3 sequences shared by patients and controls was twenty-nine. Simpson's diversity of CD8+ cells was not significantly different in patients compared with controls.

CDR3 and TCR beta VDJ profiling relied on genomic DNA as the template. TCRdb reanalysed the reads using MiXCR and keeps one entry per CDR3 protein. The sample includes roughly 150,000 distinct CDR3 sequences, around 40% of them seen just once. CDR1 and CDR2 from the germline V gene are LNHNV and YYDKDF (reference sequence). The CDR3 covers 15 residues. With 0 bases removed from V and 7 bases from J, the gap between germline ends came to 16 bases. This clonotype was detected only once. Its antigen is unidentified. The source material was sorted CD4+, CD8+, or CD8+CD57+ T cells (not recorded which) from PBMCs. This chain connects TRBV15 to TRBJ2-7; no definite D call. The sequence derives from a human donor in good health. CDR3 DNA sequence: TGTGCCACCAGCAGAGAGGGCGGACCGCCTAGGGAGCAGTACTTC. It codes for CATSREGGPPREQYF.